The entry that follows covers one T cell receptor (beta chain) sequence. Its antigen is not identified. Sequencing was performed with immunoSEQ multiplex PCR; in TCRdb, only in-frame clones are kept and a portion is missing. Altogether approximately 110,000 clones are present, around 90% being singletons, with the ten largest covering 0.95% to 1.5%. This specimen belongs to a study of T cell responses to AZD1222 COVID-19 vaccine. Trimming took 4 bases from V and 6 from J, leaving 8 bases between them. Per germline, CDR1 SGHTA and CDR2 FQGTGA. The CDR3 sequence is 12 residues long. Study outcomes and limitations: The study identified only five to seven AZD1222 recipients as seropositive at baseline. Spike-wide coverage was observed for vaccine-associated CD4 TCRs, with dominant responses at 160-218 and 743-854.

The chain combines TRBV7-3 with TRBJ2-3; no firm D call. Here the sequenced sample was peripheral blood, taken on day 0 of AZD1222 vaccination. The receptor's source is an adult in good health. The CDR3 nucleotides read TGTGCCAGCAGCTCGGTCGACGATACGCAGTATTTT. Translating gives CASSSVDDTQYF.